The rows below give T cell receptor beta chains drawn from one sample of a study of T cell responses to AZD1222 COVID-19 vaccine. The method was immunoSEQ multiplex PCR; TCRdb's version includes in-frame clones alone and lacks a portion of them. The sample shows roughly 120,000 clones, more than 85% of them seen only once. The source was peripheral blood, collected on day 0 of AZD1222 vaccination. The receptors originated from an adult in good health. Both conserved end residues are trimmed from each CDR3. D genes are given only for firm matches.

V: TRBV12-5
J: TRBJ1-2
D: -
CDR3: ASGLVGASVYSGYT

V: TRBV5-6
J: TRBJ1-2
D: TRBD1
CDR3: ASSLEQGISYGYT

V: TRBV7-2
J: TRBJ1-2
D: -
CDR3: ASSLRDIGYGYT

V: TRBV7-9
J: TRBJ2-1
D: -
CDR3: ASSLHRENEQF

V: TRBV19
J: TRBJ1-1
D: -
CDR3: ASSLLGLTEAF

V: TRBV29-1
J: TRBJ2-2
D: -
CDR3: SVRQAYTGELF

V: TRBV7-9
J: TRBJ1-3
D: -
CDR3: ASSSSVQGWTIY

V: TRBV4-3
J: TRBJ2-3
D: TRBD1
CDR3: ASSQARQGFTDTQY

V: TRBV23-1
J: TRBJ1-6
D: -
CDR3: ASRNALPRYNSPLH

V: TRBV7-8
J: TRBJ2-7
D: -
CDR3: ASSLRTVLYEQY

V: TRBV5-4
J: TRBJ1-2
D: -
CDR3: ASSLEAANGYT

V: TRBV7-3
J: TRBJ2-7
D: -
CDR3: ASSLGSRDEQY

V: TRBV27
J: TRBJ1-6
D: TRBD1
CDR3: ASNPRTGSNSPLH

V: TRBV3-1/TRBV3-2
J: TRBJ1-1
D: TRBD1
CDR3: ASSAGQVVAEAF

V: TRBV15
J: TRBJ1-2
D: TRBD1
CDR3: ATSRDPGDSIYGYT

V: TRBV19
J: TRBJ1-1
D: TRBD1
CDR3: ASSINRGTAF

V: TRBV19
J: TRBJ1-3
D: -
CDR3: ASSIGQNVSGNTIY

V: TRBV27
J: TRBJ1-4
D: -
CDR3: ASSSKNVHRAWEKLF

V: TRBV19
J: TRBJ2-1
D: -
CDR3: ASSFTTRNEQF

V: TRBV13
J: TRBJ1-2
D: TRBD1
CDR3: ASSPRTGLNYGYT

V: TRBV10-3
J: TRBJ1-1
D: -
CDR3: AISVRVDTEAF

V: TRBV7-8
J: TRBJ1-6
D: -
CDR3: ASSSGHNSPLH

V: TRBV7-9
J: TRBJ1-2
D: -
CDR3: ASSLAMGTNYGYT